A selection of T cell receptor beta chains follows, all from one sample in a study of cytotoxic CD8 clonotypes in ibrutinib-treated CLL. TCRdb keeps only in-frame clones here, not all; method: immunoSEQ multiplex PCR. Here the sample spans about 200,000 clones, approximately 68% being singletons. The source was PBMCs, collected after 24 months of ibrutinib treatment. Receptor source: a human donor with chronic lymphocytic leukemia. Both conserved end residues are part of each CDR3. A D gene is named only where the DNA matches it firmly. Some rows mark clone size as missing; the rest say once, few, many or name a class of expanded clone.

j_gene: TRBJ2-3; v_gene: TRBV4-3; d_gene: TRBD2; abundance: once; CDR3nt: TGCGCCAGCAGCCAGACTCATGGGACTAGCGGGAGACCAGATACGCAGTATTTT; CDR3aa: CASSQTHGTSGRPDTQYF
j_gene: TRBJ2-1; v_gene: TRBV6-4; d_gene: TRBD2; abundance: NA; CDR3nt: TGTGCCAGCAGTATACTAGCGGGAGGAAATGAGCAGTTCTTC; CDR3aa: CASSILAGGNEQFF
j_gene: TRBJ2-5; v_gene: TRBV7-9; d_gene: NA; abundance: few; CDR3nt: TGTGCCAGCAGCCATGGCACTAGCTACCAAGAGACCCAGTACTTC; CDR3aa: CASSHGTSYQETQYF
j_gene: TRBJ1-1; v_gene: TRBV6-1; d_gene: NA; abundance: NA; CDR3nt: TGTGCCAGCAGTGTCCAGCTGAACACTGAAGCTTTCTTT; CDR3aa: CASSVQLNTEAFF
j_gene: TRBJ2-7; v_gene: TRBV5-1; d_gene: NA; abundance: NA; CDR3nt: TGCGCCAGCAGCTTGTTTACAGGATCCTCCTACGAGCAGTACTTC; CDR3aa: CASSLFTGSSYEQYF
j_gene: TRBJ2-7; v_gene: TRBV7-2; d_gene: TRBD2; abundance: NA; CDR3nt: TGTGCCAGCAGCCCCCGACGCTACATCGGGGGGTCCTACGAGCAGTACTTC; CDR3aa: CASSPRRYIGGSYEQYF
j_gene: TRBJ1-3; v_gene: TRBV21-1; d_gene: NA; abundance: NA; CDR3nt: TGTGCCAGCAGCAAGGGACGGATCTCTGGAAACACCATATATTTT; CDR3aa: CASSKGRISGNTIYF
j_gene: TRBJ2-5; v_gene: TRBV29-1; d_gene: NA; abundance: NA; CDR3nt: TGCAGCGTTGAAGGTCTGGACAGAAGACAAGAGACCCAGTACTTC; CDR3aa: CSVEGLDRRQETQYF
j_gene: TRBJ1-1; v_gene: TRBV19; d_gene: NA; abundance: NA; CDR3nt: TGTGCCAGTAACCCGACAGGGAACACTGAAGCTTTCTTT; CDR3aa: CASNPTGNTEAFF
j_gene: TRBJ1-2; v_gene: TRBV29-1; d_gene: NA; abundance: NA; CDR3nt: TGCAGCGTGGCCAGTTCTAACTATGGCTACACCTTC; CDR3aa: CSVASSNYGYTF
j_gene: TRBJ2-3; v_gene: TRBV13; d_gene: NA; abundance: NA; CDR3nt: TGTGCCAGCAGCTTCCGGGCCACAGATACGCAGTATTTT; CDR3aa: CASSFRATDTQYF
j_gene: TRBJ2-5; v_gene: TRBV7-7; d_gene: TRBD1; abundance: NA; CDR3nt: TGTGCCAGCAGCCTCGGGACAGGGTATACGGAGACCCAGTACTTC; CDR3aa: CASSLGTGYTETQYF
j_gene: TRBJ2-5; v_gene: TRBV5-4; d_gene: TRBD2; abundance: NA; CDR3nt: TGTGCCAGCAGCTTGATCGGGAGGGCCCTGGAGACCCAGTACTTC; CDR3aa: CASSLIGRALETQYF
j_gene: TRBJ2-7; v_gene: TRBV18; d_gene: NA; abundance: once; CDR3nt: TGTGCCAGCTCACCACGAGGTAGCGGCTATTACGAGCAGTACTTC; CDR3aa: CASSPRGSGYYEQYF
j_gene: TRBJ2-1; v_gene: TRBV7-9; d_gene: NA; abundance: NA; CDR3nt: TGTGCCAGCAGCTTAGGACCAACCAATGAGCAGTTCTTC; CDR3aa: CASSLGPTNEQFF
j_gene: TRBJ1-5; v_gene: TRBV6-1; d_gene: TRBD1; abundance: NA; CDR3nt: TGTGCCAGCAGTGAAGCGCGAGGAGGACAGGCGTACGGCCCCCAGCATTTT; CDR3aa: CASSEARGGQAYGPQHF
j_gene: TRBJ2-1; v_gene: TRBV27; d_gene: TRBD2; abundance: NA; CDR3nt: TGTGCCAGCAGTTTCAAGCGGGACTCCTACAATGAGCAGTTCTTC; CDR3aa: CASSFKRDSYNEQFF
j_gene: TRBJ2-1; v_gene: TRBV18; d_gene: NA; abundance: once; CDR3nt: TGTGCCAGCTCAACGCTATCAACCAATGAGCAGTTCTTC; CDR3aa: CASSTLSTNEQFF
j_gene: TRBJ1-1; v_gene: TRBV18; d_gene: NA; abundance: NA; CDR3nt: TGTGCCAGCTCACCGATGGACACCTACACTGAAGCTTTCTTT; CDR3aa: CASSPMDTYTEAFF
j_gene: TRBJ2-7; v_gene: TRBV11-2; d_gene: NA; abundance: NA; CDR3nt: TGTGCCAGCAGCTTAGGGAACAGTCGATACGAGCAGTACTTC; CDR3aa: CASSLGNSRYEQYF
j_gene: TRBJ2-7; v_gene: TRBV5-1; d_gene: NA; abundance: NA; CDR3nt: TGCGCCAGCAGCTACCCCGACAGGCTCCACGAGCAGTACTTC; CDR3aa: CASSYPDRLHEQYF
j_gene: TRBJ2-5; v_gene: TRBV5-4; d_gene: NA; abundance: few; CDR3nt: TGTGCCAGCAGCTTATGGGTCAGACAAGAGACCCAGTACTTC; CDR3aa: CASSLWVRQETQYF
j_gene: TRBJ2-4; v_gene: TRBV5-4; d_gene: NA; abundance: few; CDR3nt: TGTGCCAGCAGCTTGGAGCGGGACATTCAAAACATTCAGTACTTC; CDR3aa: CASSLERDIQNIQYF
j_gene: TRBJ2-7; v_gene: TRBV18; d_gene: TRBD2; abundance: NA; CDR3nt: TGTGCCAGCTCACCGGGACTAGCGGGAGTGTACGAGCAGTACTTC; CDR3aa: CASSPGLAGVYEQYF
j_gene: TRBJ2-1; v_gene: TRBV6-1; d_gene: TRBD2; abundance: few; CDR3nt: TGTGCCAGCAGTGAAGGGGCGGGAGGTAGGATGAATGAGCAGTTCTTC; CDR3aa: CASSEGAGGRMNEQFF
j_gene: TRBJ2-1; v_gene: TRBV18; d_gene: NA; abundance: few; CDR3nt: TGTGCCAGCTCACCAGGGCCCCCCTACAATGAGCAGTTCTTC; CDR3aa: CASSPGPPYNEQFF
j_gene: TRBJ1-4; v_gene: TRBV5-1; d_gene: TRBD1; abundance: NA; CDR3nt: TGCGCCAGCAGCTTGGGACTAAGGGGGCAAGATGAAAAACTGTTTTTT; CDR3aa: CASSLGLRGQDEKLFF
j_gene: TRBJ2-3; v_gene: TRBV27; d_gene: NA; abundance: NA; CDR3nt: TGTGCCAGCAGTTCGGGGGTAAGCACAGATACGCAGTATTTT; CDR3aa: CASSSGVSTDTQYF
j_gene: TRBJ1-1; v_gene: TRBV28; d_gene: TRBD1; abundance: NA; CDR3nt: TGTGCCAGCAGTTTAAAGGAGGGGGCGAACACTGAAGCTTTCTTT; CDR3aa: CASSLKEGANTEAFF